This T cell receptor (beta chain) was sequenced for a study of regulatory T cells in long-lasting Graves disease. General study findings and limits: Small sample size may have lowered accuracy.

The CDR3 is made up of 15 amino acids. Looked up from germline, CDR1 is GTSNPN and CDR2 is SVGIG (reference sequence). Trimming stripped 0 bases from V and 1 base from J, with 12 bases between. For this clonotype: Its antigen is currently unknown.

Building of the TCR beta libraries involved iRepertoire HTBI primers and Arm-PCR of CDR3 regions. TCRdb re-called the multiplex PCR reads through MiXCR, storing one row per CDR3 protein. The sample yields under 300,000 distinct CDR3 sequences, about 20% seen once. Stated time point: newly diagnosed GD, antithyroid drugs for less than 3 months. Researchers made the TCR library from RNA that was extracted from PBMCs. This same sample was also taken into another study, of T cells in Graves' hyperthyroidism and ophthalmopathy. That paper adds: Every diagnosis used clinical symptoms, serum thyroxine and TRAb, thyroid ultrasound and orbital computed tomography. Primed by the HTBI set, a first-round RT-PCR was run on the TCR CDR3. A model of 13 V-J pairs discriminated ophthalmopathy from stable hyperthyroidism.

The chain uses TRBV30 and TRBJ1-1, with D unclear. This receptor was obtained from a woman aged 25 to 39 with Graves disease. Material: peripheral blood mononuclear cells (PBMCs), obtained at new diagnosis, from a patient treated with antithyroid drugs. This CDR3 reads CAWSVGPHPNTEAFF. The CDR3 DNA reads as TGTGCCTGGAGTGTCGGGCCCCACCCGAACACTGAAGCTTTCTTT.